This T cell receptor beta chain was identified in a study of post-analysis software for immune sequencing data. The overall study: Progressive-relapsing, secondary progressive and relapsing-remitting multiple sclerosis were among the disease courses included.

Incorporated into the TCR beta cDNA libraries were unique molecular identifiers, which served to reduce PCR and sequencing biases. From about 1 to 10 million T cells, 450,000 to 550,000 cDNA molecules were obtained. TCRdb re-called the PCR reads with MiXCR, one entry per CDR3 protein. The data show under 900,000 distinct CDR3 sequences, about 57% seen once. What was sequenced was blood. This sequence was found in a girl between 10 and 17 years old with multiple sclerosis.

CDR3: CASSGTGGHYEQYF. The CDR3 nucleotides are TGTGCCAGCAGCGGGACAGGGGGCCATTACGAGCAGTACTTC. The rearrangement joins TRBV5-5 to TRBJ2-7, with 12 positions matching TRBD1. This CDR3 is 14 amino acids long. The J segment lost 4 bases and the V segment lost 4 bases, leaving 3 bases of the junction unmatched. Germline V gene lookup returns CDR1 SGHKS and CDR2 YYEKEE (reference sequence).